This is a list of T cell receptor beta chains from one sample in a study of resident and recirculating memory T cells in vitiligo. Sequenced by immunoSEQ multiplex PCR; TCRdb stores in-frame clones only, minus some. The sample yields 70,000 to 95,000 clones, about 92% seen once. Specimen: blood. All receptors derive from a male donor with vitiligo. Each CDR3 is given without its conserved first and last residue. D genes are given only for firm matches.

d_call j_call v_call cdr3_aa
- TRBJ2-5 TRBV7-9 ASFPLGGDGETQY
TRBD2 TRBJ2-3 TRBV9 ASSVGTSGRARTDTQY
- TRBJ1-4 TRBV7-6 ASSRRAGGNEKLF
TRBD1 TRBJ2-2 TRBV27 ASSPGQGYGELF
TRBD1 TRBJ2-2 TRBV11-2 ASSRIQGAAYTGELF
TRBD2 TRBJ2-1 TRBV11-2 ASSTTSGRAGEQF
- TRBJ1-5 TRBV9 ASSVRDNQPQH
- TRBJ2-3 TRBV28 ASSWTESSTDTQY
TRBD1 TRBJ2-3 TRBV7-2 ASSPATGAADTQY
TRBD1 TRBJ2-2 TRBV5-1 ASSWGQGAQGELF
TRBD2 TRBJ2-1 TRBV10-3 AIREGTSLNEQF
TRBD1 TRBJ1-2 TRBV5-6 ASGDTGGNGYT
TRBD2 TRBJ2-2 TRBV2 ASSPGLAGGGTGELF
- TRBJ2-7 TRBV7-9 ASSPPFRAGYEQY
- TRBJ2-1 TRBV5-4 ASSLETSSSSEQF
TRBD2 TRBJ2-3 TRBV6-6 ASSSSGNTQY
- TRBJ2-1 TRBV21-1 APSRTSEYNEQF
- TRBJ1-3 TRBV27 ASSTDSRAGNTIY
- TRBJ1-2 TRBV2 ASSEGFRKPYGYT
- TRBJ2-7 TRBV21-1 ASGDSGPYEQY
- TRBJ1-1 TRBV6-5 ASSYSERGNYEAF
TRBD2 TRBJ2-3 TRBV7-8 ASSIRLAGGAGTDTQY
TRBD2 TRBJ2-7 TRBV2 ASSLNPGLAGVGAYEQY
TRBD1 TRBJ2-3 TRBV28 ASVGQGGSSTDTQY
TRBD2 TRBJ2-7 TRBV6-4 ASSWRSGTSRASREQY
TRBD1 TRBJ1-2 TRBV13 ASSLGQGYGYT
- TRBJ2-1 TRBV2 ASIPGTSWGEQF
TRBD2 TRBJ2-1 TRBV9 ASSREGLAGGVQF
- TRBJ2-3 TRBV7-3 ASSLVPGVPDTQY
- TRBJ2-3 TRBV11-1 ASSVWERRTDTQY
- TRBJ1-2 TRBV5-1 ASTPSGEGGYT
TRBD1 TRBJ2-3 TRBV13 ASRTIGTGGTATQY